The source of this TCR beta chain is a study of blood T cell repertoires in COVID-19 (dated by TCRdb to the early 2020s). About the study as a whole: Samples from collaborators originated in the United States, Italy and Spain and spanned both the acute and convalescent phases of COVID-19. The samples were drawn from the first 160 participants of the ongoing ImmuneRACE study and from 950 to 1,500 subjects provided by 6 global collaborators. The material from the prospective study consisted of cDNA or gDNA derived from T cells, B-cell-depleted T cells, or PBMCs. HLA class I and class II types, where available, came from metadata supplied by the sample provider rather than from assay-based typing. A freely available public database, intended as a resource for researchers studying the immune response to SARS-CoV-2, is where the repertoires were released. The dataset comprised deeply sampled blood TCRbeta repertoires from subjects exposed to, actively infected with, or recovered from COVID-19. Nearly every sample came with metadata listing a de-identified subject ID, COVID-19 status, age in years and sex.

TCRbeta CDR3 regions were amplified from genomic DNA using the immunoSEQ Assay, a bias-controlled multiplex PCR. The original pipeline was this. Within the assay, amplification of reference gene primers was used to estimate how many nucleated cells each sample contained. To quantify the absolute abundance of each unique TCRbeta CDR3 rearrangement, sequence reads were collapsed and filtered. For each sample, productive Simpson clonality was calculated by taking the square root of Simpson's diversity index across productive rearrangements. In TCRdb, the immuneACCESS table is reduced to in-frame sequences with V and J assigned. These tables do not hold every clone; where another copy was compared, an unresolved V gene accounts for under half, and the others remain unexplained. That table furnishes V, J and clone size, whereas the DNA furnished D and trimming. Counted in this sample were approximately 120,000 clones; roughly 79% of them appeared once. 10% to 14% of the sample goes to the ten largest clones.

The collaborating institutions used their own protocols to collect whole blood in K2EDTA tubes. For TCRbeta analysis, collaborators shipped samples in one of three forms: frozen whole blood, isolated PBMCs, or DNA extracted from either of those sample types. The CDR3 starts with the cysteine, ends with the phenylalanine, and has 14 residues. Just CDR3 DNA is preserved here, 42 bases in frame from base 1. In the germline V gene (reference sequence), CDR1 corresponds to LNHDA and CDR2 to SQIVND. Trimming leaves V shorter by 7 bases and J shorter by 3 bases, with the junction holding 2 bases beyond the gene matches. On the study overall, not on this receptor specifically: The quantity of clinical and demographic metadata differed by source and by participant and was supplied without curation.

Points on this clone: Its cognate antigen has yet to be identified. The record has no base qualities; no much larger clone is one base away.

Sequencing was performed on peripheral blood. This sequence uses TRBV19 and TRBJ2-6, with TRBD1 matching 8 junction bases. This clonotype originated in a human donor in a cohort sampled during active COVID-19. The CDR3 has the sequence CASIDRGGANVLTF. The DNA sequence is as follows: TGTGCCAGTATTGACAGGGGTGGGGCCAACGTCCTGACTTTC.